Listed below are T cell receptor beta chains from one sample, sequenced in a study of shared clonotypes between healthy human individuals. The assay was immunoSEQ multiplex PCR, and TCRdb's table has in-frame clones only and misses some. The repertoire holds about 2.4 million clones, with approximately 92% as singletons. Sequencing was done on a sample of naive CD4+ T cells sorted from blood. These receptors all come from a man aged 18 to 35 in good health. CDR3s include the opening cysteine and the closing phenylalanine or tryptophan. The D gene is left open where the match is weak. Not all rows give a size; the values are once, few, many and, for expanded clones, a class.

J gene	clone size	V gene	D gene	CDR3 protein	CDR3 DNA
TRBJ2-7	NA	TRBV6-5	NA	CASSYRGDPSYEQYF	TGTGCCAGCAGTTACCGAGGGGACCCCTCCTACGAGCAGTACTTC
TRBJ2-5	NA	TRBV7-9	TRBD1	CASRKGQGAGETQYF	TGTGCCAGCAGAAAGGGACAGGGGGCAGGGGAGACCCAGTACTTC
TRBJ1-4	NA	TRBV29-1	TRBD1	CSVDRGGEKLFF	TGCAGCGTCGACAGGGGTGGTGAAAAACTGTTTTTT
TRBJ2-5	NA	TRBV7-8	TRBD2	CASSLGTSDGGSGETQYF	TGTGCCAGCAGCTTAGGGACTAGCGATGGGGGGTCGGGAGAGACCCAGTACTTC
TRBJ1-2	NA	TRBV28	NA	CASGPGYYGYTF	TGTGCCAGCGGCCCGGGGTACTATGGCTACACCTTC
TRBJ2-1	NA	TRBV5-6	TRBD1	CASSFRDRGVDEQFF	TGTGCCAGCAGCTTCCGGGACAGGGGGGTGGATGAGCAGTTCTTC
TRBJ2-5	once	TRBV10-1	TRBD2	CASSEGLAAQETQYF	TGCGCCAGCAGTGAAGGGCTAGCGGCCCAAGAGACCCAGTACTTC
TRBJ1-5	NA	TRBV28	NA	CASSLDSLSNQPQHF	TGTGCCAGCAGTTTAGACAGCCTATCCAATCAGCCCCAGCATTTT
TRBJ2-1	NA	TRBV6-5	NA	CASRASGLNEQFF	TGTGCCAGCAGGGCCTCGGGCCTCAATGAGCAGTTCTTC
TRBJ2-1	once	TRBV5-1	TRBD1	CASSLGQGAFYEQFF	TGCGCCAGCAGCTTGGGGCAGGGGGCGTTCTATGAGCAGTTCTTC